This T cell receptor beta chain was observed in a study of blood T cell repertoires in COVID-19 (dated by TCRdb to 2019 to 2021). About the study as a whole: The collaborator samples originated in the United States, Italy and Spain and spanned the acute and convalescent phases of COVID-19. Nearly every sample came with metadata listing a de-identified subject ID, COVID-19 status, age in years and sex. The dataset comprised deeply sampled blood TCRbeta repertoires from subjects exposed to, actively infected with, or recovered from COVID-19. The samples were drawn from two sources: the first 160 participants of the ongoing ImmuneRACE study, and 1,000 to 1,500 subjects contributed by 6 global collaborators. The repertoires were released in a freely available public database intended as a resource for research on the immune response to SARS-CoV-2. The material from the prospective study consisted of cDNA or gDNA derived from T cells, B-cell-depleted T cells, or PBMCs. Where HLA class I and class II types were available, the types were taken from metadata supplied by the sample provider, not from assay-based typing.

General conclusions and limits of the study: The amount of clinical and demographic metadata varied by source and participant and was provided uncurated.

The germline V gene provides CDR1 MGHDK and CDR2 SYGVNS. The CDR3 contains 14 residues, cysteine and phenylalanine counted. The sequence is cut down to CDR3 DNA, 42 bases in frame from base 1. V gives up 4 bases and J gives up 7 bases, and the segment between their germline ends measures 13 bases. TCRbeta CDR3 regions were amplified from genomic DNA using the immunoSEQ Assay, a bias-controlled multiplex PCR. As for how the authors treated the data: Nucleated cell counts per sample were estimated from amplification of reference gene primers within the assay. Sequence reads were collapsed and filtered to measure the absolute abundance of every unique TCRbeta CDR3 rearrangement. For each sample, productive Simpson clonality was calculated by taking the square root of Simpson's diversity index across productive rearrangements. TCRdb carries this immuneACCESS record with in-frame sequences only. Its versions omit some clonotypes, under half of them owing to an unresolved V gene in the studies checked, with the rest unexplained. The DNA gave D and trimming, while V, J and clone size come from that table. This sample is represented by 350,000 to 550,000 clones; 87% of them were singletons. Roughly 1.8% of the sample is held by the ten biggest clonotypes.

Concerning this clone itself: Its antigen is still unknown. Per-base quality was not reported, and no clone a single base away is much larger than it.

Enrolling through a virtual design, the prospective study's participants ranged in age from roughly 18 to 89 years and lived across more than 20 United States geographic areas. To assign participants to cohorts, the prospective study relied on clinical history that participants themselves reported in a screening survey and a study questionnaire. In the prospective study, mobile phlebotomists collected whole blood, serum and a nasopharyngeal or oropharyngeal swab from each participant. Over a roughly two-month period, participants in the prospective study had the option of providing additional blood draws and questionnaires. Before DNA extraction, blood samples from the prospective study were shipped at room temperature or frozen.

The specimen sequenced was PBMCs or T cells enriched from blood (not recorded which). The receptor chain draws on TRBV25-1 and TRBJ1-4; the D gene is unclear. This sequence originates from a woman under 30 with acute COVID-19. The CDR3 in this case is CASSGSPTLEKLFF. The bases are TGTGCCAGCAGTGGATCCCCGACACTTGAAAAACTGTTTTTT.